These 25 T cell receptor beta chains originate from one sample sequenced in a study of identical twins. TCRdb re-called the 5' RACE reads with MiXCR, one entry per CDR3 protein. The data hold just under 550,000 distinct CDR3 sequences, with 13% to 15% observed a single time. This sample was shared with a second study, whose subject was yellow fever vaccine responses in identical twins.

Sequenced input: CD4+ T cells sorted from blood. These receptors were collected from a young woman in good health.

This chain links TRBV7-6 with TRBJ2-7, with 9 bases aligning to TRBD1. CDR1 and CDR2 from the germline V gene are SGHVS and FNYEAQ. This CDR3 region has 15 residues. With 5 bases clipped from V and 1 base from J, the junction kept 6 bases outside the gene matches. The CDR3 DNA reads TGTGCCAGCAGCGCCGGGACAGGGCCGTCCTACGAGCAGTACTTC. Protein: CASSAGTGPSYEQYF.

V is TRBV5-1 and J is TRBJ1-2; D is perhaps TRBD1 (6 bases). This CDR3 has 14 amino acids. Germline V gene lookup returns CDR1 SGHRS and CDR2 YFSETQ. The V end was cut by 0 bases, the J end by 2 bases, with 8 bases between. CDR3 sequence reads: CASSLEGQNYGYTF. The CDR3 nucleotides are TGCGCCAGCAGCTTGGAAGGACAGAACTATGGCTACACCTTC.

V gene TRBV20-1 combines with J gene TRBJ2-1; 11 bases are a match to TRBD2. Germline lookup yields CDR1 DFQATT and CDR2 SNEGSKA (reference sequence). V shed 4 bases and J 7 bases; nucleotides not matched to a gene: 9. CDR3 length equals 15 residues. CDR3 loop: CSAIDSGGAGNEQFF. CDR3 coding DNA: TGCAGTGCTATCGATAGCGGGGGGGCAGGTAATGAGCAGTTCTTC.

The chain uses TRBV20-1 and TRBJ2-5; D remains unclear. The length of the CDR3 is 12 residues. V was clipped by 5 bases and J by 5 bases, with 12 bases between them. Germline CDR1 is DFQATT and CDR2 is SNEGSKA (reference sequence). The CDR3 DNA follows: TGCAGTGCTCAAAGTTCATCCGAGACCCAGTACTTC. This gives the protein CSAQSSSETQYF.

In this sample, this clonotype turned up many times. V is TRBV6-1 and J is TRBJ2-4; possible D gene TRBD1, 5 bases. Germline V gene sequence: CDR1 MNHNS, CDR2 SASEGT. The CDR3 sequence is 14 residues long. V lost 11 bases, J lost 2 bases, and 16 bases lay in between. The CDR3 nucleotides read TGTGCCGGAAAACCAGACAGATCCAAAAACATTCAGTACTTC. Protein: CAGKPDRSKNIQYF.

The rearrangement joins TRBV18 to TRBJ2-6, with TRBD1 identical over 8 bases. CDR3 size: 18 residues. Germline lookup yields CDR1 KGHSH and CDR2 LQKENI. V lost 0 bases to trimming and J lost 3 bases; unmatched junction nucleotides: 7. The chain's CDR3 is CASSPPKTGVRGANVLTF. CDR3 nucleotides: TGTGCCAGCTCACCACCGAAGACAGGGGTACGTGGGGCCAACGTCCTGACTTTC.

This clonotype was seen only a few times. The chain employs TRBV29-1 and TRBJ2-5; 11 bases are shared with TRBD2. Germline trimming cut 4 bases from V and 4 bases from J; bases unmatched to any gene: 8. CDR1 SQVTM and CDR2 ANQGSEA come from the germline V gene. The CDR3 has 15 residues. The chain's CDR3 is CSVGKGSGRGETQYF. CDR3 bases: TGCAGCGTTGGCAAAGGTAGCGGGAGGGGAGAGACCCAGTACTTC.

This chain links TRBV7-6 with TRBJ2-1; no firm D call. Trimming stripped 1 base from V and 2 bases from J, with 15 bases between. Germline V lookup: CDR1 SGHVS, CDR2 FNYEAQ. The CDR3 spans 17 residues. DNA for the CDR3: TGTGCCAGCAGCTTAGTACATTTTAGGGTAACCTACAATGAGCAGTTCTTC. As protein: CASSLVHFRVTYNEQFF.

This clonotype has more than one count but fewer than ten. This chain uses TRBV12-3 or TRBV12-4 with TRBJ2-3; possibly TRBD1 for D (6 bases). V was trimmed by 4 bases and J by 2 bases, leaving 13 bases between them. This CDR3 region has 15 residues. CDR3 sequence reads: CASSYETGATDTQYF. The CDR3, as DNA: TGTGCCAGCAGTTACGAGACAGGAGCCACAGATACGCAGTATTTT.

This chain uses TRBV6-1 with TRBJ1-1; 8 nucleotides line up with TRBD1. With 4 bases clipped from V and 4 bases from J, the junction kept 2 bases outside the gene matches. Per germline, CDR1 MNHNS and CDR2 SASEGT. The CDR3 length is 13 residues. The CDR3 sequence is CASSVTGGTEAFF. For the CDR3, the DNA is TGTGCCAGCAGTGTTACAGGGGGCACTGAAGCTTTCTTT.

This clonotype has just a few counts. The rearrangement uses TRBV29-1 and TRBJ2-7, with 7 bases matching TRBD2. V lost 7 bases, J lost 0 bases, and 3 bases stayed unmatched. CDR1 is SQVTM, CDR2 ANQGSEA, per germline. This CDR3 is 12 amino acids long. The CDR3 sequence is CSARDYSYEQYF. CDR3 DNA sequence: TGCAGCGCTCGGGACTACTCCTACGAGCAGTACTTC.

This clonotype came up a few times. This chain joins TRBV18 and TRBJ2-7, with D unresolved. The V and J ends lost 3 bases and 2 bases respectively, with 14 bases between them. Germline CDR1 is KGHSH and CDR2 is LQKENI. The CDR3 has 15 residues. The CDR3 coding sequence is TGTGCCAGCTCACCGATGGCAGTTCAAGCCTACGAGCAGTACTTC. It encodes CASSPMAVQAYEQYF.

This chain uses TRBV20-1 with TRBJ2-1; tentatively, D is TRBD1 or TRBD2 (5 bases each). V dropped 3 bases and J dropped 6 bases, with 15 bases sitting between them. There are 14 residues in the CDR3. From germline, CDR1 is DFQATT and CDR2 SNEGSKA (reference sequence). The CDR3 sequence is CSASEGRFVNEQFF. CDR3 in DNA: TGCAGTGCTAGTGAGGGACGATTCGTCAATGAGCAGTTCTTC.

This clonotype showed up just a few times. The chain links TRBV12-3 or TRBV12-4 to TRBJ1-6; no clear D. With 3 bases removed from V and 5 bases from J, the gap between germline ends came to 8 bases. CDR3 length: 14 residues. The CDR3 spells CASSLAGNNSPLHF. The CDR3 nucleotides read TGTGCCAGCAGTTTGGCGGGAAATAATTCACCCCTCCACTTT.

V is TRBV10-3 and J is TRBJ2-3; D gene uncertain. There are 11 residues in the CDR3. The V and J ends lost 7 bases and 6 bases respectively, with 8 bases between them. CDR1 is ENHRY, CDR2 SYGVKD, per germline. CDR3 bases: TGTGCCATCACGGATACGGATACGCAGTATTTT. Translated, it gives CAITDTDTQYF.

The V call is TRBV7-7, the J call TRBJ2-3, with unresolved D. The CDR3 is 14 residues long. Germline V gives CDR1 SSHAT, CDR2 FNYEAQ (reference sequence). Trimming stripped 5 bases from V and 0 bases from J, with 9 bases between. The CDR3 DNA reads TGTGCCAGCAGCCCCCTCGGGAGCACAGATACGCAGTATTTT. Protein: CASSPLGSTDTQYF. The complete variable domain, with remaining parts taken from reference TRBV7-7 and TRBJ2-3, reads GAGVSQSPRYKVTKRGQDVTLRCDPISSHATLYWYQQALGQGPEFLTYFNYEAQPDKSGLPSDRFSAERPEGSISTLTIQRTEQRDSAMYRCASSPLGSTDTQYFGPGTRLTVL.

Note on this clonotype: A much larger clone is a single base away; this may be a read error. This chain connects TRBV5-1 to TRBJ2-3; 8 nucleotides match TRBD2. The CDR3 spans 16 residues. Germline values: CDR1 SGHRS, CDR2 YFSETQ. CDR3 coding DNA: TGCGCCCGCAGCTTTGCCACTAGCGGAAGCACAGATACGCAGTATTTT. Translating gives CARSFATSGSTDTQYF.

J is TRBJ2-1 and V is TRBV12-3 or TRBV12-4, with 9 bases aligning to TRBD2. The CDR3 length is 15 residues. V gave up 4 bases and J gave up 5 bases; unmatched junction bases: 6. The CDR3 here is CASSSGGRANNEQFF. The DNA of the CDR3 is TGTGCCAGCAGTTCGGGCGGGAGGGCTAACAATGAGCAGTTCTTC.

This clonotype was counted between two and nine times. The J gene is TRBJ1-2, the V gene TRBV29-1, with D hard to call. This CDR3 has 11 residues. V dropped 2 bases and J dropped 7 bases, with 8 bases sitting between them. Looked up from germline, CDR1 is SQVTM and CDR2 is ANQGSEA. CDR3 loop: CSVEWAFGYTF. DNA of the CDR3: TGCAGCGTTGAATGGGCGTTTGGCTACACCTTC. The entire variable domain, with the rest obtained from reference TRBV29-1 and TRBJ1-2, is as follows: SAVISQKPSRDICQRGTSLTIQCQVDSQVTMMFWYRQQPGQSLTLIATANQGSEATYESGFVIDKFPISRPNLTFSTLTVSNMSPEDSSIYLCSVEWAFGYTFGSGTRLTVV.

Only a few counts were recorded for this clonotype. The CDR3 region has the DNA TGTGCCAGCAGTTTTCAGGCCTACAATGAGCAGTTCTTC. This gives the protein CASSFQAYNEQFF. The V and J genes are TRBV28 and TRBJ2-1, with D hard to call. Germline CDR1 MDHEN, CDR2 SYDVKM. The CDR3 runs to 13 residues. V shed 3 bases and J shed 2 bases, with 5 bases lying between them.

The rearrangement uses TRBV29-1 and TRBJ2-7; either TRBD1 or TRBD2 may supply D (5 bases each). Per the germline V gene, CDR1 is SQVTM and CDR2 is ANQGSEA. The CDR3 covers 12 residues. V shed 8 bases and J shed 6 bases, with 17 bases lying between them. The CDR3 DNA reads as TGCAGCACCGGGACCGCCGGAATCGAGCAGTACTTC. Amino acids: CSTGTAGIEQYF.

About this clonotype: No DNA is shown, since the ends of the CDR3 on it are uncertain; the CDR3 is the one TCRdb lists. The chain carries TRBV20-1 and TRBJ2-3; the DNA was not used to check the table's D call, TRBD2. CDR1 DFQATT and CDR2 SNEGSKA come from the germline V gene (reference sequence). With termini counted, the CDR3 has 15 amino acids. The CDR3 protein is CSARPVAGGADTQNF.

The rearrangement joins TRBV15 to TRBJ2-6, with 11 nucleotides matching TRBD1. CDR3 length equals 16 residues. The V and J ends lost 4 bases and 4 bases, in that order; junction bases with no gene match: 3. Germline V gene data show CDR1 as LNHNV and CDR2 as YYDKDF (reference sequence). The CDR3: CATSMDRGPGANVLTF. CDR3 bases: TGTGCCACCAGCATGGACAGGGGGCCAGGGGCCAACGTCCTGACTTTC. The full variable domain, completed using reference TRBV15 and TRBJ2-6, is DAMVIQNPRYQVTQFGKPVTLSCSQTLNHNVMYWYQQKSSQAPKLLFHYYDKDFNNEADTPDNFQSRRPNTSFCFLDIRSPGLGDTAMYLCATSMDRGPGANVLTFGAGSRLTVL.

To note about this clonotype: A read error may produce the germline difference seen at one junction end. The V call is TRBV7-6, the J call TRBJ2-1; 10 nucleotides align to TRBD2. CDR1 and CDR2 (germline): SGHVS, FNYEAQ. The CDR3 length is 17 residues. In nucleotides, the CDR3 is TGTGCCAGCAGCTCCCTGGGGGCTAGCGGGGGCTACGATGAGCAGTTCTTC. Amino acid sequence: CASSSLGASGGYDEQFF.

The chain recombines TRBV2 with TRBJ1-6, with a tentative D call TRBD1 (5 bases). The CDR3 is made up of 15 amino acids. Per germline, CDR1 SNHLY and CDR2 FYNNEI. The ends were cut back, 7 bases at V and 0 bases at J, with 10 bases in the middle. The CDR3 sequence is CASNRQSSYNSPLHF. CDR3 sequence (DNA): TGTGCCAGCAACCGACAGAGCTCCTATAATTCACCCCTCCACTTT. Using reference TRBV2 and TRBJ1-6 for the parts outside the CDR3, the full variable domain is EPEVTQTPSHQVTQMGQEVILRCVPISNHLYFYWYRQILGQKVEFLVSFYNNEISEKSEIFDDQFSVERPDGSNFTLKIRSTKLEDSAMYFCASNRQSSYNSPLHFGNGTRLTVT.